The 20 T cell receptor beta chains below were found in one sample sequenced in a study of beta chain features in type 1 diabetes. Every isolated RNA sample was fully reverse transcribed, so sequencing captured expressed TCRB transcripts. Some clones are missing from TCRdb's copy, which holds only in-frame ones; the method was immunoSEQ multiplex PCR. Of over 700,000 clones listed, roughly 15% are singletons. Sequencing was done on a sample of naive CD4+ T cells from blood. The receptors stem from a woman between 18 and 29 years old in good health.

This clone has just a few counts. The chain is built from TRBV2 and TRBJ1-1; D uncertain. V lost 6 bases to trimming and J lost 4 bases, with 9 bases between them. This CDR3 has 12 residues. The germline V gene encodes CDR1 SNHLY and CDR2 FYNNEI. The CDR3 DNA sequence: TGTGCCAGCAGAGGGCATGGCACTGAAGCTTTCTTT. Encoded protein: CASRGHGTEAFF.

This clone was seen a handful of times. This chain connects TRBV10-3 to TRBJ2-5, with 10 bases identical to TRBD1. The germline V gene encodes CDR1 ENHRY and CDR2 SYGVKD. With V trimmed by 0 bases and J by 12 bases, 7 bases remained unmatched. This CDR3 is built from 14 residues. The CDR3 DNA reads TGTGCCATCAGTGAGTCCTCCGGGACAGGGGTTGAGTACTTC. It yields the protein CAISESSGTGVEYF.

This clone showed up just a few times. The sample has other DNA sequences that encode this CDR3 too. This chain connects TRBV5-1 to TRBJ1-5; D uncertain. Looked up from germline, CDR1 is SGHRS and CDR2 is YFSETQ. V dropped 0 bases and J dropped 2 bases, with 9 bases sitting between them. This CDR3 is 15 amino acids long. The CDR3 region has the DNA TGCGCCAGCAGCTTGGGCACGGCGGGCAATCAGCCCCAGCATTTT. Amino acids: CASSLGTAGNQPQHF.

This clone came up a few times. The CDR3 nucleotides are TGTGCCAGCTCACCGCAGACAGGGGGGGGAGTTGAAGCTTTCTTT. It codes for CASSPQTGGGVEAFF. The V and J genes are TRBV18 and TRBJ1-1; 9 nucleotides line up with TRBD1. CDR1 is KGHSH, CDR2 LQKENI, per germline. V was clipped by 3 bases and J by 7 bases; unmatched bases: 9. The CDR3 is made up of 15 amino acids.

The CDR3 loop reads CASSQRSVAGTGELFF. The DNA of the CDR3 is TGTGCCAGCTCGCAACGATCTGTCGCAGGCACCGGGGAGCTGTTTTTT. The V gene is TRBV18, the J gene TRBJ2-2; D is undetermined. This CDR3 is built from 16 residues. The germline CDR1 and CDR2 sequences are KGHSH and LQKENI. V lost 6 bases and J lost 4, with 18 bases in between. Full variable domain (outside the CDR3, taken from reference TRBV18 and TRBJ2-2): NAGVMQNPRHLVRRRGQEARLRCSPMKGHSHVYWYRQLPEEGLKFMVYLQKENIIDESGMPKERFSAEFPKEGPSILRIQQVVRGDSAAYFCASSQRSVAGTGELFFGEGSRLTVL.

This clone was observed a few times. The chain has TRBV5-8 and TRBJ1-4; no clear D. CDR1 and CDR2 (germline): SGHTS, YDEGEE. The CDR3 consists of 16 residues. V shed 0 bases and J shed 0 bases, with 9 bases lying between them. This CDR3 is CASSLVGLATNEKLFF. CDR3 nucleotides: TGTGCCAGCAGCTTGGTGGGCCTGGCAACTAATGAAAAACTGTTTTTT.

This chain connects TRBV4-3 to TRBJ2-3; D gene uncertain. The CDR3 is 13 residues long. The V end lost 0 bases, the J end lost 7 bases, and 8 bases lay between the germline ends. From germline, CDR1 is LGHNA and CDR2 YSLEER. In nucleotides, the CDR3 is TGCGCCAGCAGCCAAGATCGTGCTTATACGCAGTATTTT. Encoded protein: CASSQDRAYTQYF.

The DNA of the CDR3 is TGTGCCACCAGCAGATCCACAGGGTCGGTCAATGAGCAGTTCTTC. It encodes CATSRSTGSVNEQFF. This chain joins TRBV15 and TRBJ2-1, with a possible D match to TRBD1 (6 bases). The V end was cut by 2 bases, the J end by 6 bases, with 14 bases between. This CDR3 has 15 residues. Germline V gives CDR1 LNHNV, CDR2 YYDKDF (reference sequence).

This chain links TRBV28 with TRBJ2-7; D not resolved. Germline CDR1 is MDHEN and CDR2 is SYDVKM. This CDR3 has 12 residues. V was trimmed by 6 bases and J by 0 bases, leaving 6 bases between them. The CDR3 is CASRASSYEQYF. The CDR3 DNA sequence: TGTGCCAGCAGGGCTAGCTCCTACGAGCAGTACTTC.

This chain joins TRBV27 and TRBJ2-5, with D possibly matching TRBD2 (5 bases). The CDR3 runs to 13 residues. V shed 5 bases and J shed 4 bases, with 11 bases lying between them. The V gene's germline CDR1 is MNHEY and CDR2 SMNVEV (reference sequence). CDR3 bases: TGTGCCAGCAGTCCCCGGGAACGAGAGACCCAGTACTTC. Translated, it gives CASSPRERETQYF.

A few counts support this clone. This chain connects TRBV9 to TRBJ1-2; tentatively, D is TRBD1 (5 bases). The CDR3 covers 13 residues. Germline CDR1 and CDR2: SGDLS and YYNGEE. V was pared by 4 bases and J by 7 bases, with 14 bases between. CDR3 loop: CASSQRRGFGYTF. For the CDR3, the DNA is TGTGCCAGCAGCCAAAGACGGGGGTTTGGCTACACCTTC.

This clone was detected a few times. The chain links TRBV7-8 to TRBJ2-3; D remains ambiguous. The CDR3 sequence is 14 residues long. Germline-derived CDR1 and CDR2 are SGHVS and FQNEAQ. Trimming stripped 5 bases from V and 1 base from J, with 10 bases between. CDR3 nucleotides: TGTGCCAGCAGCCCCCCCGTGGGCACAGATACGCAGTATTTT. It encodes CASSPPVGTDTQYF.

This chain links TRBV5-4 with TRBJ1-1; TRBD1 matches 8 bases. The CDR3 runs 15 residues. Germline V gene data show CDR1 as SGHNT and CDR2 as YYREEE (reference sequence). Losses at the gene ends were 1 base for V and 8 bases for J; bases not matched to a gene: 10. The CDR3 DNA follows: TGTGCCAGCAGCTTGCAGGGGGCTGCGTCCCCCGAAGCTTTCTTT. Its protein is CASSLQGAASPEAFF.

The chain employs TRBV28 and TRBJ2-6; D unresolved. The V gene lost 7 bases and the J gene lost 0 bases, with 10 bases spanning the gap. Germline V CDR1 and CDR2: MDHEN, SYDVKM. This CDR3 is 15 amino acids long. The CDR3 sequence is CASTPWGSGANVLTF. DNA of the CDR3: TGTGCCAGCACCCCGTGGGGCTCTGGGGCCAACGTCCTGACTTTC.

This chain links TRBV14 with TRBJ2-7; 8 bases map to TRBD1. Per the germline V gene, CDR1 is SGHDN and CDR2 is FVKESK. Germline trimming cut 4 bases from V and 1 base from J; bases unmatched to any gene: 6. The CDR3 covers 15 residues. In DNA form, the CDR3 reads TGTGCCAGCAGCCCCCATACAGGGGGGTCCTACGAGCAGTACTTC. This gives the protein CASSPHTGGSYEQYF.

The chain recombines TRBV29-1 with TRBJ2-7, with a possible D match to TRBD1 (6 bases). The germline V gene has CDR1 SQVTM and CDR2 ANQGSEA. V was cut by 7 bases and J by 4 bases, with 14 bases left in between. The CDR3 contains 12 residues. CDR3 nucleotide sequence: TGCAGCGCCCAAGGCACAGGGTACGAGCAGTACTTC. This encodes CSAQGTGYEQYF.

This clone turned up a few times. V gene TRBV7-9 combines with J gene TRBJ2-1; 12 bases are shared with TRBD1. J was trimmed by 14 bases and V by 5 bases; bases with no gene match: 13. The CDR3 covers 15 residues. Germline CDR1 is SEHNR and CDR2 is FQNEAQ (reference sequence). In nucleotides, the CDR3 is TGTGCCAGCAGCCCCGGGACAGGGGGCGCCGGGCGGGAGTTCTTC. Translating it yields CASSPGTGGAGREFF.

The chain uses TRBV18 and TRBJ2-1, with D tentatively TRBD2 (5 bases). The CDR3 loop spans 16 amino acids. From germline, CDR1 is KGHSH and CDR2 LQKENI. V was shortened by 6 bases and J by 0 bases, with 15 bases between the two germline ends. The CDR3 DNA reads TGTGCCAGCTCGCTGCTATCCACTAGCTCCTACAATGAGCAGTTCTTC. Its protein product is CASSLLSTSSYNEQFF. The entire variable domain, with the rest obtained from reference TRBV18 and TRBJ2-1, is as follows: NAGVMQNPRHLVRRRGQEARLRCSPMKGHSHVYWYRQLPEEGLKFMVYLQKENIIDESGMPKERFSAEFPKEGPSILRIQQVVRGDSAAYFCASSLLSTSSYNEQFFGPGTRLTVL.

J is TRBJ2-2 and V is TRBV6-6; the match to TRBD1 covers 7 bases. This CDR3 is 15 amino acids long. CDR1 is MNHNY, CDR2 SVGAGI, per germline (reference sequence). V lost 5 bases and J lost 0; bases outside the gene matches: 3. CDR3 loop: CASSGTEANTGELFF. The CDR3 DNA is TGTGCCAGCAGTGGGACAGAAGCGAACACCGGGGAGCTGTTTTTT.

The rearrangement links TRBV6-5 to TRBJ2-7; D is ambiguous. The CDR3 totals 14 residues. Germline lookup yields CDR1 MNHEY and CDR2 SVGAGI. V was cut by 5 bases and J by 3 bases, with 14 bases left in between. Written as DNA, the CDR3 is TGTGCCAGCAGTCCCGGCCGACTTCTCTACGAGCAGTACTTC. It yields the protein CASSPGRLLYEQYF.